The 8 T cell receptor beta chains below were found in one sample sequenced in a study of CD8 T cells in ankylosing spondylitis. Broader study findings: There was a TCR beta motif, made of eight highly homologous variants, that appeared characteristic of ankylosing spondylitis blood.

For these receptors, no antigen is known. Using its own MiXCR run on the 5' RACE reads, TCRdb lists one record per CDR3 protein. The table records some 200,000 distinct CDR3 sequences, 6% to 8.5% of them present only once. Sequenced material: blood, either unsorted or a sorted T cell fraction (not recorded which). The source is a male donor with ankylosing spondylitis.

V gene TRBV7-6 combines with J gene TRBJ1-5; D is uncertain. The V end lost 6 bases, the J end lost 7 bases, and 7 bases lay between the germline ends. The CDR3 runs 11 residues. From germline, CDR1 is SGHVS and CDR2 FNYEAQ. CDR3 residues: CASRERQPQHF. The CDR3 DNA sequence: TGTGCCAGCAGGGAACGGCAGCCCCAGCATTTT.

This clonotype was found a few times. V usage is TRBV20-1 and J usage is TRBJ2-1; 8 bases are shared with TRBD2. The CDR3 sequence is 15 residues long. Germline V gene sequence: CDR1 DFQATT, CDR2 SNEGSKA (reference sequence). J gave up 4 bases and V 4 bases, and 9 bases lay outside the gene matches. CDR3 bases: TGCAGTGCTATTGAAACTAGCGGCTATTACAATGAGCAGTTCTTC. Protein sequence: CSAIETSGYYNEQFF.

This clonotype came up a few times. V and J are TRBV29-1 and TRBJ2-7; 8 positions match TRBD2. V gave up 1 base and J gave up 4 bases; unmatched junction bases: 6. This CDR3 has 14 residues. Germline CDR1 is SQVTM and CDR2 is ANQGSEA. This CDR3 is CSVEAALAGYEQYF. The CDR3 DNA sequence: TGCAGCGTTGAAGCGGCCTTAGCGGGATACGAGCAGTACTTC.

As for this clonotype: A read error may explain this, as a much larger clone is one base away. The chain carries TRBV7-7 and TRBJ2-2, with D perhaps matching TRBD1 (5 bases). The germline V gene encodes CDR1 SSHAT and CDR2 FNYEAQ (reference sequence). The CDR3 extends over 15 amino acids. The CDR3 DNA reads TGTGCTAGCAGCGCCCTGACAGTGCACACCGGGGAGCTGTTTTTT. Translated, it gives CASSALTVHTGELFF.

The chain joins TRBV12-3 or TRBV12-4 to TRBJ2-5, with 9 bases lining up with TRBD2. This CDR3 is 16 amino acids long. Unmatched junction bases numbered 10, after V lost 4 bases and J lost 4 bases. The CDR3 coding sequence is TGTGCCAGCAGTTCCTTAGCGGGAGAGTCGTCAGAGACCCAGTACTTC. This encodes CASSSLAGESSETQYF.

This clonotype was detected only a few times. The V call is TRBV7-9, the J call TRBJ2-7; D is unclear. The ends were cut back, 6 bases at V and 5 bases at J, with 11 bases in the middle. The CDR3 loop spans 12 amino acids. Germline V gene data show CDR1 as SEHNR and CDR2 as FQNEAQ (reference sequence). CDR3: CASSSGSNEQYF. The CDR3 DNA reads TGTGCCAGCAGTTCCGGCTCAAACGAGCAGTACTTC.

This clonotype was seen a handful of times. This rearrangement joins TRBV7-6 to TRBJ2-1; the match to TRBD1 covers 9 bases. V gave up 3 bases and J gave up 5 bases; unmatched junction bases: 8. This CDR3 spans 16 amino acids. CDR1 and CDR2 (germline): SGHVS, FNYEAQ. The DNA of the CDR3 is TGTGCCAGCAGCTTCACGGGACAGGGCCCTAACAATGAGCAGTTCTTC. Its translation is CASSFTGQGPNNEQFF.

This clonotype showed up many times. CDR3 nucleotides: TGTGCCAGCACCTGCGAGGAATCAACTAATGAAAAACTGTTTTTT. Protein: CASTCEESTNEKLFF. The J gene is TRBJ1-4, the V gene TRBV7-9; D is ambiguous. This CDR3 has 15 residues. Germline values: CDR1 SEHNR, CDR2 FQNEAQ (reference sequence). V was cut by 7 bases and J by 0 bases, with 12 bases left in between.